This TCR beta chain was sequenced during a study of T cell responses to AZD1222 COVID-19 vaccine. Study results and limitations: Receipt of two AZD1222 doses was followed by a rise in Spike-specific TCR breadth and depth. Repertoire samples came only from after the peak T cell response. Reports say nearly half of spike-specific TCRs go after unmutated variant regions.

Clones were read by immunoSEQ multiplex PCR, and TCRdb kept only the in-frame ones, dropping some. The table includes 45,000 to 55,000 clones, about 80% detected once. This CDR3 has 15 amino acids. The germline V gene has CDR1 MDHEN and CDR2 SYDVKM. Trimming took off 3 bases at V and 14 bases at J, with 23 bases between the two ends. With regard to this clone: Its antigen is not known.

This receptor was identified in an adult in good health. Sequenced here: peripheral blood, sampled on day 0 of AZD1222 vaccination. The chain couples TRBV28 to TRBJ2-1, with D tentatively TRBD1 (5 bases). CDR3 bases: TGTGCCAGCAGTTTTACAGGTCTCGGGCCAGGGTCGAAGTTCTTC. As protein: CASSFTGLGPGSKFF.